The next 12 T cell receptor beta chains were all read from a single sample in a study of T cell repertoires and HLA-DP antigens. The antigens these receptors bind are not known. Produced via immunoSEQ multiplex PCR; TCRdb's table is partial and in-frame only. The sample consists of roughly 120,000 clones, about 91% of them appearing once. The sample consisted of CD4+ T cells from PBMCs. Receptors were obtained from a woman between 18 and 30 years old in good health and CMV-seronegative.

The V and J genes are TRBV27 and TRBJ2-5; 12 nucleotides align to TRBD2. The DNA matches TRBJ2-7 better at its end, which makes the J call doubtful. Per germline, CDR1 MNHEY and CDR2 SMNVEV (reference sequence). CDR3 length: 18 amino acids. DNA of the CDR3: TGTGCCAGCACCCGGGCAGGGACTAGCGGGCGGTCTCGCTACGAGCAGTACTTC. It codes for CASTRAGTSGRSRYEQYF.

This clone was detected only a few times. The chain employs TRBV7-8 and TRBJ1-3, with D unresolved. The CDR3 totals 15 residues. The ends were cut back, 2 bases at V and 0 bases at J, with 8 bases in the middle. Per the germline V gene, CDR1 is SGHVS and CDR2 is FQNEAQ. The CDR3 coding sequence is TGTGCCAGCAGCTTAAACAGAGTCTCTGGAAACACCATATATTTT. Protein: CASSLNRVSGNTIYF.

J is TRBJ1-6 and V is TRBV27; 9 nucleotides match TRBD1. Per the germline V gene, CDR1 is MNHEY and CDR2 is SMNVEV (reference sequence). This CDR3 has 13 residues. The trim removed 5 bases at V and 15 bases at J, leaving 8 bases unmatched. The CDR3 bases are TGTGCCAGCAGTCGGACAGGGGCTTGGAACCTCCACTTT. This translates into CASSRTGAWNLHF.

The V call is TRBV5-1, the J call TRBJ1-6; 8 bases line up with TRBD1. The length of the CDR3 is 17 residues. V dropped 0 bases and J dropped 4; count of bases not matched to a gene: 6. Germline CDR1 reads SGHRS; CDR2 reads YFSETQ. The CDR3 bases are TGCGCCAGCAGCTTGGGACTGACAGGGGTTTATAATTCACCCCTCCACTTT. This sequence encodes CASSLGLTGVYNSPLHF.

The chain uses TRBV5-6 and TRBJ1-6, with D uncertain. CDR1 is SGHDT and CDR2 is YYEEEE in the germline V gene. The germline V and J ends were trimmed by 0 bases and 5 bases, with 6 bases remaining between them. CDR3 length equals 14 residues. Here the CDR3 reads CASSLVSNNSPLHF. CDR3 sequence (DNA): TGTGCCAGCAGCTTGGTCTCGAATAATTCACCCCTCCACTTT.

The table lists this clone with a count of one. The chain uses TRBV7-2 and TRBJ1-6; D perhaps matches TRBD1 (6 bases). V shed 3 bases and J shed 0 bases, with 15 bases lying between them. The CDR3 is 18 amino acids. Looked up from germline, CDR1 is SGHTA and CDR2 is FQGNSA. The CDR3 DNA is TGTGCCAGCAGCTTGGACAGTCCCTTGAGCTCCTATAATTCACCCCTCCACTTT. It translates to CASSLDSPLSSYNSPLHF.

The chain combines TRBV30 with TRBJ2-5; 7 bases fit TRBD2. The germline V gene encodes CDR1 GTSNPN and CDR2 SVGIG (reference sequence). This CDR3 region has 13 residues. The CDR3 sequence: CACPERGGETQYF. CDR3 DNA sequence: TGTGCTTGCCCCGAGCGGGGAGGGGAGACCCAGTACTTC.

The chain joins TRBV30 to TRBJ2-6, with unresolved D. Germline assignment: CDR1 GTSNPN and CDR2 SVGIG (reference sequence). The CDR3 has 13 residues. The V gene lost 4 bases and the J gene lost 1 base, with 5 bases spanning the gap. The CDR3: CAWTVSGANVLTF. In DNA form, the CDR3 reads TGTGCCTGGACCGTTTCTGGGGCCAACGTCCTGACTTTC.

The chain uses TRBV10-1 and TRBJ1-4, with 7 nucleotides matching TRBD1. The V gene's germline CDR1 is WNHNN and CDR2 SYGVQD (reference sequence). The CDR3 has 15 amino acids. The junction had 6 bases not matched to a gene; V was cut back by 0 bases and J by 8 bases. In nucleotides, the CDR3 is TGCGCCAGCAGTGAGTCGACAGGGAGGTGGGAAAAACTGTTTTTT. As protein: CASSESTGRWEKLFF.

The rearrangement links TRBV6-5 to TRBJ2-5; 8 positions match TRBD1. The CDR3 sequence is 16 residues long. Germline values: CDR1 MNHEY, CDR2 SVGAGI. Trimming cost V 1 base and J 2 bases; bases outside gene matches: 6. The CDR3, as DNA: TGTGCCAGCAGTTACTTTGGACAGGGTCCGCAAGAGACCCAGTACTTC. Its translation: CASSYFGQGPQETQYF.

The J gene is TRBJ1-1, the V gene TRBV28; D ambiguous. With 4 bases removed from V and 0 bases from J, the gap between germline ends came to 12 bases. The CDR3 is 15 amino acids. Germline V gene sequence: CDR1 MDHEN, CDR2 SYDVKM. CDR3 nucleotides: TGTGCCAGCAGTTCCCCAAAGGGCATGAACACTGAAGCTTTCTTT. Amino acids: CASSSPKGMNTEAFF.

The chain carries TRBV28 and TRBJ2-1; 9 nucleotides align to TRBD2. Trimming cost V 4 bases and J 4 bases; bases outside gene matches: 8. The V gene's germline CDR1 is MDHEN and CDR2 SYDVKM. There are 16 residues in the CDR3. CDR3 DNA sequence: TGTGCCAGCAGTTCACGACTAGCGGAAAGTTACAATGAGCAGTTCTTC. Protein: CASSSRLAESYNEQFF.